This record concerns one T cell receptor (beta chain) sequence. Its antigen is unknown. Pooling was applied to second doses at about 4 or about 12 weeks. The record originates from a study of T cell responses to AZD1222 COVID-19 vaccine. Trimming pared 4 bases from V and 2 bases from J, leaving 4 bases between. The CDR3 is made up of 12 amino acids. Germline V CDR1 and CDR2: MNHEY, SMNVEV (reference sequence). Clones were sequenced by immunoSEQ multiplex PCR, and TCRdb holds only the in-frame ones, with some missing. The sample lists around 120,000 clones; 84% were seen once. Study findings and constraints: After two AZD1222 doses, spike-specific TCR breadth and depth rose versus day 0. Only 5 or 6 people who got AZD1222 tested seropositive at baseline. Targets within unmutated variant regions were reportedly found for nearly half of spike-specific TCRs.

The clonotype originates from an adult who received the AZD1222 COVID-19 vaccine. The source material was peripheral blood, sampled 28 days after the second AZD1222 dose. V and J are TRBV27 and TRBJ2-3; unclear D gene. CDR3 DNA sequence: TGTGCCAGCAGTTCATACACAGATACGCAGTATTTT. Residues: CASSSYTDTQYF.